The present T cell receptor (beta chain) was sequenced within a study of T cells in Graves' hyperthyroidism and ophthalmopathy. RNA transcripts gave rise to amplified TCR beta CDR3 regions. TCR CDR3 underwent first-round RT-PCR with the HTBI primer set. MiXCR, applied by TCRdb to the multiplex PCR reads, yields one record per CDR3 protein. Here the sample spans 350,000 or so distinct CDR3 sequences, about a sixth being singletons. This clonotype was seen many times. Its antigen remains unidentified. Study-level points and caveats: Expanded thyroid clonotypes (above 0.001) were mostly also found in blood.

Researchers barred patients who had uncontrolled infection, other autoimmune disease, pregnancy or lactation. For the diagnoses, clinical symptoms, serum thyroxine and TRAb, thyroid ultrasound and orbital computed tomography were used. This sample holds PBMCs from approximately 9 ml fresh peripheral blood. Sequencing used blood. This TCR came from a woman aged 40 to 55 with Graves' ophthalmopathy.

CDR3 nucleotide sequence: TGTGCCTCAAACAGGGGACAGGAAGAGACCCAGTACTTC. It encodes CASNRGQEETQYF. The gene calls are TRBV12-3 or TRBV12-4 and TRBJ2-5; 8 bases map to TRBD1. V trimming: 11 bases; J trimming: 3 bases; junction bases outside the gene matches: 8. This CDR3 is 13 amino acids long.